Listed here are 28 T cell receptor beta chains from one sample, sequenced in a study of identical twins. One entry per CDR3 protein results from TCRdb running MiXCR on the 5' RACE reads. The sample lists approximately 670,000 distinct CDR3 sequences, around 6% occurring once. Sequencing used naive T cells sorted from blood. These receptors were collected from a man aged 18-30 years in good health.

The J gene is TRBJ2-7, the V gene TRBV6-5; possibly TRBD2 for D (6 bases). This CDR3 has 15 residues. Per the germline V gene, CDR1 is MNHEY and CDR2 is SVGAGI. V lost 0 bases, J lost 2 bases, and 11 bases lay in between. The CDR3 bases are TGTGCCAGCAGTTACTCGCGGGGAAGCCCCTACGAGCAGTACTTC. Translated, it gives CASSYSRGSPYEQYF.

J is TRBJ2-2 and V is TRBV5-1, with TRBD2 matching over 7 bases. CDR1 and CDR2 from the germline V gene are SGHRS and YFSETQ. V lost 1 base, J lost 8 bases, and 11 bases stayed unmatched. The CDR3 extends over 16 amino acids. CDR3 amino acids: CASSLLASGSGGELFF. The CDR3 region has the DNA TGCGCCAGCAGCTTGTTGGCTAGCGGTTCCGGTGGGGAGCTGTTTTTT.

This clonotype occurred many times. This rearrangement joins TRBV6-5 to TRBJ1-3; D not certain. V was clipped by 0 bases and J by 0 bases, with 9 bases between them. Germline V gene lookup returns CDR1 MNHEY and CDR2 SVGAGI. The CDR3 consists of 16 residues. The CDR3 DNA reads as TGTGCCAGCAGTTACTCTCCTCCGAGCTCTGGAAACACCATATATTTT. Translated: CASSYSPPSSGNTIYF.

This clonotype was recorded at least ten times. The V and J genes are TRBV4-3 and TRBJ2-1; possibly TRBD1 for D (6 bases). Between the trimmed V and J ends, which lost 1 base and 4 bases, there was a span of 11 bases. Germline V CDR1 and CDR2: LGHNA, YSLEER. The CDR3 consists of 15 residues. Here the CDR3 DNA reads TGCGCCAGCAGCCAAGTCACAGGGCAATACAATGAGCAGTTCTTC. Residues: CASSQVTGQYNEQFF.

This clonotype was counted between two and nine times. J is TRBJ1-4 and V is TRBV20-1; TRBD1 is a possible D gene (5 bases). The CDR3 spans 15 residues. V lost 6 bases, J lost 5 bases, and 19 bases lay in between. CDR1 DFQATT and CDR2 SNEGSKA come from the germline V gene (reference sequence). The CDR3 region has the DNA TGCAGTGCCGATAGTGGGACGGGAAGCAATGAAAAACTGTTTTTT. Its translation: CSADSGTGSNEKLFF.

In its sample, this clonotype was seen a few times. V and J are TRBV12-3 or TRBV12-4 and TRBJ2-2; 8 positions match TRBD2. The CDR3 consists of 15 residues. J gave up 0 bases and V 6 bases, and 3 bases lay outside the gene matches. The CDR3 reads CASSISGANTGELFF. As DNA, the CDR3 is TGTGCCAGCAGCATTAGCGGGGCGAACACCGGGGAGCTGTTTTTT.

This clonotype was found many times. The chain employs TRBV5-1 and TRBJ2-7; perhaps TRBD1 as D (6 bases). Deletions cut 0 bases from V and 1 base from J, with 14 bases between. The CDR3 length is 16 residues. Per the germline V gene, CDR1 is SGHRS and CDR2 is YFSETQ. The CDR3 region has the DNA TGCGCCAGCAGCTTGGGACAGGATCGATTGTCCTACGAGCAGTACTTC. This gives the protein CASSLGQDRLSYEQYF.

This clonotype was observed many times. This sequence joins TRBV12-3 or TRBV12-4 and TRBJ2-1; maybe TRBD2 (6 bases). This CDR3 is 16 amino acids long. V was shortened by 0 bases and J by 8 bases, with 17 bases between the two germline ends. The CDR3 spells CASSLAPEEGRDEQFF. Written as DNA, the CDR3 is TGTGCCAGCAGTTTAGCACCGGAGGAGGGCCGCGATGAGCAGTTCTTC.

The table lists this clonotype with many counts. This chain joins TRBV20-1 and TRBJ1-2, with a tentative D call TRBD1 (5 bases). V was trimmed by 6 bases and J by 5 bases, leaving 19 bases between them. The CDR3 consists of 14 residues. Per the germline V gene, CDR1 is DFQATT and CDR2 is SNEGSKA (reference sequence). The CDR3 region is CSARDLVGVYGYTF. The CDR3 DNA is TGCAGTGCCCGGGACCTCGTAGGGGTGTATGGCTACACCTTC.

The chain recombines TRBV29-1 with TRBJ2-3; a possible D gene is TRBD2 (6 bases). Germline V gene sequence: CDR1 SQVTM, CDR2 ANQGSEA. Trimming removed 5 bases from V and 0 bases from J, with 12 bases in between. CDR3 length: 14 residues. CDR3 bases: TGCAGCGTTCTCGCGGGGTCTAGCACAGATACGCAGTATTTT. This codes for CSVLAGSSTDTQYF.

This clonotype was seen many times. CDR3 sequence reads: CASSRTEYNEQFF. Written as DNA, the CDR3 is TGTGCCAGCAGCCGGACAGAGTACAATGAGCAGTTCTTC. This chain links TRBV3-1 with TRBJ2-1; TRBD1 might be the D (6 bases). This CDR3 region has 13 residues. The germline V gene has CDR1 LGHDT and CDR2 YNNKEL (reference sequence). V lost 4 bases to trimming and J lost 4 bases, with 8 bases between them.

The chain combines TRBV13 with TRBJ2-7; D is perhaps TRBD2 (5 bases). This CDR3 is built from 16 residues. Germline CDR1 and CDR2: PRHDT and FYEKMQ (reference sequence). V lost 5 bases to trimming and J lost 0 bases, with 17 bases between them. The chain's CDR3 is CASSPLRVTSSYEQYV. CDR3 nucleotides: TGTGCCAGCAGCCCCTTGCGGGTTACCAGCTCCTACGAGCAGTACGTC.

With respect to this clonotype: The CDR3 carries no conserved terminal phenylalanine or tryptophan, so it likely arises from a read error. This chain joins TRBV5-1 and TRBJ1-1; TRBD1 might be the D (5 bases). The CDR3 length is 13 residues. The germline V and J ends were trimmed by 2 bases and 5 bases, with 10 bases remaining between them. CDR1 is SGHRS, CDR2 YFSETQ, per germline. CDR3 sequence (DNA): TGCGCCAGCAGCTTCCGGGGGGTAACTGAAGCTTTCTAT. Amino acids: CASSFRGVTEAFY.

This clonotype appeared many times. The V gene is TRBV5-1, the J gene TRBJ2-1, with TRBD2 identical over 10 bases. V shed 4 bases, J shed 10 bases, and the junction held 5 bases outside the gene matches. CDR3 length: 13 amino acids. The germline V gene encodes CDR1 SGHRS and CDR2 YFSETQ. The CDR3 DNA sequence: TGCGCCAGCAGCGCGAGTAGCGGGAGGGAGCAGTTCTTC. This encodes CASSASSGREQFF.

This clonotype has at least ten counts. V and J are TRBV28 and TRBJ1-2, with D tentatively TRBD1 (5 bases). Germline V gives CDR1 MDHEN, CDR2 SYDVKM. Trimming took off 6 bases at V and 4 bases at J, with 12 bases between the two ends. The CDR3 has 13 residues. CDR3 protein: CASSSSRGYGYTF. As DNA, the CDR3 is TGTGCCAGCAGCTCGTCGAGGGGCTATGGCTACACCTTC.

In its sample, this clonotype was seen many times. J is TRBJ2-5 and V is TRBV29-1; a weak D match, TRBD2 (5 bases). Germline values: CDR1 SQVTM, CDR2 ANQGSEA. This CDR3 has 14 amino acids. Trimming left V 4 bases short and J 0 bases short, with 12 bases between. The DNA of the CDR3 is TGCAGCGTTGGTCCCCCGGGGAACCAAGAGACCCAGTACTTC. It yields the protein CSVGPPGNQETQYF.

This clonotype was detected a few times. The chain is built from TRBV25-1 and TRBJ2-1; 11 positions match TRBD1. CDR1 is MGHDK and CDR2 is SYGVNS in the germline V gene. CDR3 size: 15 residues. J lost 10 bases, V lost 2 bases, and 7 bases had no gene match. The CDR3 nucleotides are TGTGCCAGCAGTGAAGGACAGGGGGCAGGTTGGGAGCAGTTCTTC. Protein sequence: CASSEGQGAGWEQFF.

This clonotype was counted many times. This chain uses TRBV4-1 with TRBJ2-7; possibly TRBD2 for D (6 bases). Between the trimmed V and J ends, which lost 1 base and 2 bases, there was a span of 15 bases. CDR3 length: 16 amino acids. Germline CDR1 reads MGHRA; CDR2 reads YSYEKL. CDR3 sequence reads: CASSQVEEGRPYEQYV. Here the CDR3 DNA reads TGCGCCAGCAGCCAAGTCGAGGAGGGGAGACCCTACGAGCAGTACGTC.

This clonotype showed up just a few times. The chain carries TRBV4-3 and TRBJ2-2; TRBD2 aligns across 10 bases. Germline assignment: CDR1 LGHNA and CDR2 YSLEER. The CDR3 contains 17 residues. V lost 0 bases, J lost 2 bases, and 3 bases stayed unmatched. The CDR3 loop reads CASSQDLAGGNTGELFF. DNA of the CDR3: TGCGCCAGCAGCCAAGATTTAGCGGGAGGCAACACCGGGGAGCTGTTTTTT.

The chain carries TRBV4-2 and TRBJ1-2; D ambiguous. Germline CDR1 and CDR2: LGHNA and YNFKEQ. With 0 bases removed from V and 6 bases from J, the gap between germline ends came to 8 bases. This CDR3 comprises 13 residues. CDR3 loop: CASSQELRDGYTF. The CDR3 region has the DNA TGTGCCAGCAGCCAAGAGCTCCGGGATGGCTACACCTTC.

This chain connects TRBV6-6 to TRBJ2-7, with D tentatively TRBD2 (6 bases). The germline CDR1 and CDR2 sequences are MNHNY and SVGAGI (reference sequence). The CDR3 has 13 residues. V lost 5 bases to trimming and J lost 3 bases, with 11 bases between them. The CDR3 DNA sequence: TGTGCCAGCAGTCCGGGACTCTTCTACGAGCAGTACTTC. This sequence encodes CASSPGLFYEQYF.

The chain joins TRBV5-1 to TRBJ2-5; D not certain. V was trimmed by 4 bases and J by 5 bases, leaving 18 bases between them. This CDR3 is 15 amino acids long. CDR1 is SGHRS, CDR2 YFSETQ, per germline. CDR3 amino acids: CASSSAGGSEETQYF. The CDR3 nucleotides read TGCGCCAGCAGCAGTGCCGGCGGTTCGGAGGAGACCCAGTACTTC.

The rearrangement joins TRBV4-1 to TRBJ1-2, with D hard to call. V lost 0 bases to trimming and J lost 4 bases, with 6 bases between them. CDR3 length equals 13 residues. Germline V lookup: CDR1 MGHRA, CDR2 YSYEKL. The CDR3 bases are TGCGCCAGCAGCCAAGATCCGGCCTATGGCTACACCTTC. Translated, it gives CASSQDPAYGYTF.

This clonotype has only a few counts. It is likely a read error, because the conserved phenylalanine at the end of the CDR3 is missing. The chain combines TRBV20-1 with TRBJ2-3; no clear D gene. Germline-derived CDR1 and CDR2 are DFQATT and SNEGSKA (reference sequence). V lost 6 bases to trimming and J lost 4 bases, with 20 bases between them. CDR3 length: 15 amino acids. The CDR3, as DNA: TGCAGTGCCAAAAGGAGCGTAGCTCCGGCAGATACGCAGTATTTG. Its protein is CSAKRSVAPADTQYL.

This clonotype has ten or more counts. The chain combines TRBV27 with TRBJ1-6; 8 nucleotides match TRBD1. The CDR3 runs to 16 residues. From germline, CDR1 is MNHEY and CDR2 SMNVEV (reference sequence). Trimming at V came to 8 bases and at J to 7 bases, leaving 13 bases not matched to a gene. CDR3 in DNA: TGTGCCAGCGGCTCTGCGGGACAGGTTACCAATTCACCCCTCCACTTT. Encoded protein: CASGSAGQVTNSPLHF.

Ten or more counts support this clonotype. This sequence joins TRBV20-1 and TRBJ1-1, with D unclear. Deletions cut 0 bases from V and 12 bases from J, with 20 bases between. CDR3 length: 14 amino acids. From germline, CDR1 is DFQATT and CDR2 SNEGSKA (reference sequence). The CDR3, as DNA: TGCAGTGCTAGAGACCCCAGACATTTTATCGAACCTTTCTTT. Translating gives CSARDPRHFIEPFF.

This clonotype has a count of ten or more. CDR3: CAVLREDTGELFF. The CDR3, as DNA: TGTGCCGTTCTTAGGGAGGACACCGGGGAGCTGTTTTTT. The chain recombines TRBV6-6 with TRBJ2-2; TRBD2 is a possible D gene (6 bases). Per germline, CDR1 MNHNY and CDR2 SVGAGI (reference sequence). The CDR3 covers 13 residues. Between the trimmed V and J ends, which lost 11 bases and 3 bases, there was a span of 13 bases.

This clonotype showed up just once. This sequence joins TRBV19 and TRBJ1-5; 8 bases are a match to TRBD1. This CDR3 spans 14 amino acids. Trimming cost V 6 bases and J 10 bases; bases outside gene matches: 11. Germline lookup yields CDR1 LNHDA and CDR2 SQIVND (reference sequence). The CDR3 protein is CASREAPGGEPQHF. CDR3 DNA sequence: TGTGCCAGTAGAGAAGCGCCAGGGGGCGAACCCCAGCATTTT. Complete variable domain (other parts from reference TRBV19 and TRBJ1-5): DGGITQSPKYLFRKEGQNVTLSCEQNLNHDAMYWYRQDPGQGLRLIYYSQIVNDFQKGDIAEGYSVSREKKESFPLTVTSAQKNPTAFYLCASREAPGGEPQHFGDGTRLSIL.